A single TCR beta chain is shown here with its context. The sample originates from a study of blood T cell repertoires in COVID-19. The wider study: Sites across the United States, Italy and Spain contributed samples from acute and convalescent COVID-19.

This table comes from immunoSEQ multiplex PCR, and its TCRdb copy is limited to in-frame clones, with some not included. The repertoire holds some 82,000 clones, with 91% as singletons. Unmatched junction bases numbered 12, after V lost 5 bases and J lost 8 bases. Germline CDR1 MGHDK, CDR2 SYGVNS. The CDR3 is 16 residues long. This chain links TRBV25-1 with TRBJ2-1; 10 positions agree with TRBD2. Material for sequencing was peripheral blood. The sequence derives from a woman in her forties or fifties in a cohort sampled during active COVID-19. CDR3 in DNA: TGTGCCAGCAGTTACCTTAGCGGGAGGACAGCCGATGAGCAGTTCTTC. It is translated as CASSYLSGRTADEQFF.